Listed below are T cell receptor beta chains from one sample, sequenced in a study of blood T cells in healthy people across ages. TCRdb itself ran the 5' RACE reads through MiXCR, one entry per CDR3 protein. Of about 1.5 million distinct CDR3 sequences listed, around 40% are singletons. Source material: blood. The source of these receptors is a woman under 30 in good health. The CDR3 runs from the conserved cysteine through the conserved F or W. Each record gives: CDR3 DNA, CDR3 protein, D gene, J gene, clone size, V gene. The D gene is left open where the match is weak. The size of a clone is reported for some rows only, either as once, few or many, or as a class for expanded clones.

CDR3 DNA: TGTGCCAGCATTGGCCTGACGGAAAAACTGTTTTTT
CDR3 protein: CASIGLTEKLFF
D gene: NA
J gene: TRBJ1-4
clone size: NA
V gene: TRBV12-3/TRBV12-4

CDR3 DNA: TGCAGTGCTGTACGGACAGGGGCGGGATCCTACGAGCAGTACTTC
CDR3 protein: CSAVRTGAGSYEQYF
D gene: TRBD1
J gene: TRBJ2-7
clone size: NA
V gene: TRBV20-1

CDR3 DNA: TGTGCCAGTAGTTTCCTTAGACTAGCGGGAGCTGGGAGGGAGACCCAGTACTTC
CDR3 protein: CASSFLRLAGAGRETQYF
D gene: TRBD2
J gene: TRBJ2-5
clone size: NA
V gene: TRBV7-2

CDR3 DNA: TGTGCCAGCAGTTTGCTCGGGCAGGGAGTGCACAATGAGCAGTACTTC
CDR3 protein: CASSLLGQGVHNEQYF
D gene: NA
J gene: TRBJ2-5
clone size: NA
V gene: TRBV12-3/TRBV12-4

CDR3 DNA: TGTGCCAGCATCCGGGCCGCTGAAGCTTTCTTT
CDR3 protein: CASIRAAEAFF
D gene: NA
J gene: TRBJ1-1
clone size: NA
V gene: TRBV6-1

CDR3 DNA: TGTGCCAGCGGTCCATTCGGGACTAGTGCCGGGGAGCTGTTTTTT
CDR3 protein: CASGPFGTSAGELFF
D gene: TRBD2
J gene: TRBJ2-2
clone size: NA
V gene: TRBV9

CDR3 DNA: TGTGCCAGCAGTGATTTGGGTCTGCCACCGAATGATGGCTACACCTTC
CDR3 protein: CASSDLGLPPNDGYTF
D gene: NA
J gene: TRBJ1-2
clone size: few
V gene: TRBV2

CDR3 DNA: TGCGCCAGCAGCCAAGATGCAGCTAGCTTGCAGACCCAGTACTTC
CDR3 protein: CASSQDAASLQTQYF
D gene: NA
J gene: TRBJ2-5
clone size: NA
V gene: TRBV4-1

CDR3 DNA: TGTGCCAGCAGGGGAGGGACAGGGTTAGCATACGAGCAGTACTTC
CDR3 protein: CASRGGTGLAYEQYF
D gene: TRBD1
J gene: TRBJ2-7
clone size: NA
V gene: TRBV6-5

CDR3 DNA: TGTGCCAGCAGTTGGCCGGGACTAGTTGGGGGGCAGTTCTTC
CDR3 protein: CASSWPGLVGGQFF
D gene: TRBD2
J gene: TRBJ2-1
clone size: few
V gene: TRBV6-5

CDR3 DNA: TGCAGTATCGGAGGAGTTCCCCTCAGCTCCTACGAGCAGTACTTC
CDR3 protein: CSIGGVPLSSYEQYF
D gene: NA
J gene: TRBJ2-7
clone size: NA
V gene: TRBV20-1

CDR3 DNA: TGTGCCAGCAGCAGCGGAGCGAGTACGCAGTATTTT
CDR3 protein: CASSSGASTQYF
D gene: NA
J gene: TRBJ2-3
clone size: once
V gene: TRBV12-3/TRBV12-4